This T cell receptor beta chain was found in a study of T cell repertoires in cytomegalovirus infection. Study at large: Indications of both CMV infection and matching HLA type were provided by public TCR beta signatures.

TCRdb reprocessed the reads with MiXCR, giving one entry per CDR3 protein. The sample has a few hundred thousand distinct CDR3 sequences; more than 9% are singletons. The sample holds a few counts of this clonotype. Its antigen remains unknown. The CDR3 loop spans 14 amino acids. V was cut by 0 bases and J by 8 bases, with 10 bases left in between. Germline V gene sequence: CDR1 MNHNY, CDR2 SVGAGI (reference sequence). Study results and caveats: HLA-C-restricted CMV-specific TCR beta clonotypes were dominant in the ex vivo response. Using cumulative public TCR beta family frequency, the authors identified those who carried CMV together with the relevant HLA.

V gene TRBV6-6 combines with J gene TRBJ2-2; possibly TRBD2 for D (5 bases). Material: PBMCs. The clonotype comes from a human donor in good health (CMV status not recorded). Some clones in this sample may be carry-over from other donors' samples. The DNA of the CDR3 is TGTGCCAGCAGTTACTCGATAAGAGGGGGGGAGCTGTTTTTT. It specifies CASSYSIRGGELFF.